The T cell receptor beta chain described here comes from a study of T cell responses to AZD1222 COVID-19 vaccine. On this clone itself: Its cognate antigen is unknown.

Regarding the study as a whole: Nearly half of spike-specific TCRs reportedly go after variant regions that carry no mutations.

Germline assignment: CDR1 ENHRY and CDR2 SYGVKD. The V and J ends lost 3 bases and 3 bases respectively, with 12 bases between them. The CDR3 covers 14 residues. Clones were read by immunoSEQ multiplex PCR, and TCRdb kept only the in-frame ones, dropping some. The table lists 110,000 to 150,000 clones, approximately 93% of them singletons. This receptor was taken from an adult in good health. The chain joins TRBV10-3 to TRBJ2-7, with D possibly being TRBD2 (6 bases). The sequencing here drew on peripheral blood, taken on day 0 of MenACWY control vaccination. CDR3 DNA: TGTGCCATCAGTGAAAGGGGAGGCCGCTACGAGCAGTACTTC. Amino acid sequence: CAISERGGRYEQYF.